Given below is one TCR beta chain in context. These data belong to a study of blood T cell repertoires in COVID-19. The wider study: From T cells, B-cell-depleted T cells, or PBMCs came the material, which was cDNA or gDNA.

Sequenced by immunoSEQ multiplex PCR; TCRdb stores in-frame clones only, minus some. This table holds just over 350,000 clones, about 90% found once. Which cohort a participant joined came from the clinical history participants gave. Source material: PBMCs or T cells enriched from blood (not recorded which). The origin of this receptor is a woman aged 25 to 39 who had recovered from COVID-19.

CDR3 bases: TGTGCCAGCAGCTTACCCCAGGGGGGCGGGGCTAGCACAGATACGCAGTATTTT. Residues: CASSLPQGGGASTDTQYF. The genes are TRBV7-6 and TRBJ2-3; D is possibly TRBD1 (7 bases). In germline, CDR1 is SGHVS, CDR2 FNYEAQ. The CDR3 length is 18 residues. Deletions cut 2 bases from V and 0 bases from J, with 18 bases between.